Listed below are T cell receptor beta chains from one sample, sequenced in a study of naive and memory T cell subsets. TCRdb reprocessed the UMI-ligation and nested PCR reads with MiXCR, giving one entry per CDR3 protein. This sample carries 81,000 or so distinct CDR3 sequences, about 6.5% of them seen once, and the ten largest clones take over 1.5%. The sequenced sample consisted of central memory CD4+ T cells from blood. Every receptor here comes from a human donor in good health. Both conserved end residues are part of each CDR3.

j_call v_call cdr3_aa
TRBJ1-2 TRBV12-3/TRBV12-4 CASSLVGSSGYTF
TRBJ2-3 TRBV10-3 CATRAEAGGFSDTQYF
TRBJ2-1 TRBV7-2 CASTPGYNEQFF
TRBJ1-6 TRBV6-2/TRBV6-3 CASSYSRGRTRSSYNSPLHF
TRBJ1-5 TRBV6-1 CASSDMSGSNQPQHF
TRBJ2-2 TRBV7-3 CASSLSGTGELFF
TRBJ1-5 TRBV12-3/TRBV12-4 CASNSVGGINQPQHF
TRBJ2-1 TRBV12-3/TRBV12-4 CASSWGYYNEQFF
TRBJ1-5 TRBV28 CASSLTGGAGPQHF
TRBJ2-7 TRBV18 CASSGEGDEQYF
TRBJ2-3 TRBV7-9 CASSLGLAGVDTQYF
TRBJ2-7 TRBV18 CASSSAGAIYEQYF
TRBJ2-1 TRBV20-1 CSASGGARVGEQFF
TRBJ2-1 TRBV5-5 CASSLDPSGIYEQFF
TRBJ2-3 TRBV20-1 CSAGGGVTADTQYF
TRBJ2-3 TRBV6-6 CASRRTASTDTQYF
TRBJ2-2 TRBV4-3 CASSQEMGQHANTGELFF
TRBJ1-6 TRBV20-1 CSASPQGGGNSPLHF
TRBJ2-1 TRBV7-2 CASSLKVSGVDFHNEQFF
TRBJ1-4 TRBV11-1 CASSFAGNNEKLFF
TRBJ2-4 TRBV23-1 CASIRGRLLAKNIQYF
TRBJ1-2 TRBV7-9 CASSLDSLDGYTF
TRBJ1-1 TRBV4-2 CASSQVSIGKQNTEAFF
TRBJ2-3 TRBV12-3/TRBV12-4 CASSSFGRGRRGDTQYF
TRBJ2-7 TRBV28 CASSLSDRSYEQYF
TRBJ1-2 TRBV20-1 CSALQGVAEGYTF
TRBJ1-6 TRBV7-8 CASSFYPLPLNSPLHF